The 20 T cell receptor beta chains in this list originate from one sample, sequenced in a study of shared clonotypes between healthy human individuals. Sequencing used immunoSEQ multiplex PCR; TCRdb keeps in-frame clones, though not all of them. The sample has some 1.4 million clones; approximately 97% are singletons. The specimen sequenced was naive CD4+ T cells sorted from blood. This sample's subset: CD45RA+ positively selected. All receptors come from a man aged 25 to 45 in good health.

The chain carries TRBV7-9 and TRBJ1-1, with 8 bases identical to TRBD1. Germline CDR1 is SEHNR and CDR2 is FQNEAQ (reference sequence). With V trimmed by 0 bases and J by 12 bases, 9 bases remained unmatched. CDR3 length equals 14 residues. DNA for the CDR3: TGTGCCAGCAGCTTAGCGGCGGGGTACAGGGGGTCTTTCTTT. Its translation: CASSLAAGYRGSFF.

As for this clone: The junction and the germline gene differ at one end; a read error may be behind it. CDR3 nucleotides: TGTGCTAGCAGCTTAGAGGGGGACAGGGGCCTACAAGAGACCCAGTACTTC. It is translated as CASSLEGDRGLQETQYF. J is TRBJ2-5 and V is TRBV7-7, with TRBD1 identical over 10 bases. The germline gives CDR1 SSHAT, CDR2 FNYEAQ (reference sequence). CDR3 size: 17 residues.

This rearrangement joins TRBV7-6 to TRBJ2-1; D possibly corresponds to TRBD2 (7 bases). Germline CDR1 is SGHVS and CDR2 is FNYEAQ. V was shortened by 7 bases and J by 4 bases, with 14 bases between the two germline ends. There are 14 residues in the CDR3. CDR3 sequence reads: CASKRGEGYNEQFF. Written as DNA, the CDR3 is TGTGCCAGCAAAAGGGGGGAGGGATACAATGAGCAGTTCTTC.

V is TRBV5-1 and J is TRBJ2-2; 7 bases fit TRBD1. Trimming cost V 1 base and J 7 bases; bases outside gene matches: 13. This CDR3 has 17 amino acids. Germline V CDR1 and CDR2: SGHRS, YFSETQ. The CDR3 protein is CASSLFPGTPGGGELFF. The CDR3 DNA reads TGCGCCAGCAGCTTGTTCCCAGGGACACCAGGGGGCGGGGAGCTGTTTTTT.

As regards this clone: Other DNA variants within this sample encode the same CDR3. The chain is built from TRBV19 and TRBJ1-2; D unresolved. Trimming stripped 5 bases from V and 5 bases from J, with 12 bases between. Germline V CDR1 and CDR2: LNHDA, SQIVND (reference sequence). The CDR3 is 13 residues long. CDR3 region: CASSPGQGYGYTF. The CDR3 bases are TGTGCCAGTAGTCCGGGCCAAGGATATGGCTACACCTTC.

The chain is built from TRBV5-1 and TRBJ2-7; a weak D match, TRBD1 (5 bases). Germline-derived CDR1 and CDR2 are SGHRS and YFSETQ. The CDR3 extends over 14 amino acids. Trimming removed 3 bases from V and 1 base from J, with 11 bases in between. CDR3 sequence: CASSSQGGSYEQYF. CDR3 DNA: TGCGCCAGCAGCTCGCAGGGTGGGTCCTACGAGCAGTACTTC.

The rearrangement joins TRBV9 to TRBJ1-5, with D possibly being TRBD1 (5 bases). The CDR3 length is 16 residues. V lost 0 bases and J lost 8, with 18 bases in between. CDR1 SGDLS and CDR2 YYNGEE come from the germline V gene. CDR3 DNA sequence: TGTGCCAGCAGCGTAGGGGTTGACAGCCCCTTCGAGCCCCAGCATTTT. As protein: CASSVGVDSPFEPQHF.

This sequence joins TRBV5-1 and TRBJ2-7; 8 bases agree with TRBD2. Looked up from germline, CDR1 is SGHRS and CDR2 is YFSETQ. This CDR3 is 15 amino acids long. J lost 6 bases, V lost 4 bases, and 12 bases had no gene match. CDR3 sequence: CASSPRTSFEREQYF. The DNA of the CDR3 is TGCGCCAGCAGCCCACGGACTAGCTTTGAGCGCGAGCAGTACTTC.

This clone was recorded once. The V gene is TRBV4-2, the J gene TRBJ1-2; TRBD1 agrees at 8 bases. This CDR3 has 15 amino acids. Germline V gives CDR1 LGHNA, CDR2 YNFKEQ. The V and J ends lost 4 bases and 8 bases, in that order; junction bases with no gene match: 12. CDR3 amino acids: CASSPGQDGPRGYTF. In DNA, the CDR3 is TGTGCCAGCAGCCCGGGACAGGATGGCCCCAGGGGCTACACCTTC.

The V and J genes are TRBV11-2 and TRBJ2-1, with D tentatively TRBD1 or TRBD2 (5 bases each). V gave up 6 bases and J gave up 6 bases, with 24 bases separating them. This CDR3 is built from 17 residues. CDR1 and CDR2 from the germline V gene are SGHAT and FQNNGV. In DNA form, the CDR3 reads TGTGCCAGCAGTTTTCGGGGCACCGGACTCCTCGTCAATGAGCAGTTCTTC. This codes for CASSFRGTGLLVNEQFF.

The V call is TRBV7-8, the J call TRBJ2-1; 13 bases map to TRBD2. V shed 5 bases, J shed 14 bases, and the junction held 12 bases outside the gene matches. Looked up from germline, CDR1 is SGHVS and CDR2 is FQNEAQ. The CDR3 consists of 15 residues. CDR3 sequence: CASSPTSGRARFEFF. The CDR3 DNA reads TGTGCCAGCAGCCCCACTAGCGGGAGGGCCAGATTCGAGTTCTTC.

The chain carries TRBV10-3 and TRBJ2-7, with D tentatively TRBD2 (6 bases). V was trimmed by 5 bases and J by 2 bases, leaving 16 bases between them. The length of the CDR3 is 15 residues. The germline CDR1 and CDR2 sequences are ENHRY and SYGVKD. CDR3 in DNA: TGTGCCATCAGTAAACCGGGACTGCCACCCTACGAGCAGTACTTC. Protein product: CAISKPGLPPYEQYF.

The rearrangement joins TRBV18 to TRBJ2-1; D is possibly TRBD1 (5 bases). The CDR3 covers 14 residues. The germline V gene has CDR1 KGHSH and CDR2 LQKENI. Trimming removed 3 bases at V and 8 bases at J, with 14 bases between. The CDR3 DNA sequence: TGTGCCAGCTCACCGGTCAGACAGTACGATGAGCAGTTCTTC. Encoded protein: CASSPVRQYDEQFF. The entire variable domain, with the rest obtained from reference TRBV18 and TRBJ2-1, is as follows: NAGVMQNPRHLVRRRGQEARLRCSPMKGHSHVYWYRQLPEEGLKFMVYLQKENIIDESGMPKERFSAEFPKEGPSILRIQQVVRGDSAAYFCASSPVRQYDEQFFGPGTRLTVL.

The chain uses TRBV5-1 and TRBJ2-5; 10 bases are shared with TRBD2. The V and J ends lost 3 bases and 5 bases, in that order; junction bases with no gene match: 7. Germline CDR1 is SGHRS and CDR2 is YFSETQ. CDR3 length equals 15 residues. The CDR3 region is CASSYRLAGVETQYF. The CDR3 region has the DNA TGCGCCAGCAGCTACCGACTAGCGGGTGTGGAGACCCAGTACTTC.

This clone has just one count. The V gene is TRBV5-1, the J gene TRBJ2-1, with D maybe TRBD2 (6 bases). Germline lookup yields CDR1 SGHRS and CDR2 YFSETQ. The CDR3 loop spans 18 amino acids. The V and J ends lost 7 bases and 1 base respectively, with 24 bases between them. The CDR3 DNA is TGCGCCAGCGCCCAGACCGGGACTCTTGTTTTTTCCTACAATGAGCAGTTCTTC. This translates into CASAQTGTLVFSYNEQFF.

The CDR3 is CSVRRGTSYEQYF. The CDR3 DNA reads TGCAGCGTGCGGCGGGGCACTTCCTACGAGCAGTACTTC. V and J are TRBV29-1 and TRBJ2-7; D might be TRBD2 (6 bases). CDR3 length equals 13 residues. V lost 6 bases to trimming and J lost 1 base, with 13 bases between them. Germline lookup yields CDR1 SQVTM and CDR2 ANQGSEA.

This clone was counted a single time. This chain links TRBV6-5 with TRBJ2-7; possible D gene TRBD1, 5 bases. The V end lost 6 bases, the J end lost 2 bases, and 17 bases lay between the germline ends. CDR1 and CDR2 (germline): MNHEY, SVGAGI. The CDR3 extends over 15 amino acids. The CDR3 sequence is CASSKTDSITYEQYF. The CDR3 DNA reads as TGTGCCAGCAGCAAGACAGATAGCATTACCTACGAGCAGTACTTC.

This chain links TRBV6-1 with TRBJ2-3, with D perhaps TRBD1 or TRBD2 (5 bases each). CDR3 size: 14 residues. Trimming pared 4 bases from V and 0 bases from J, leaving 8 bases between. Germline assignment: CDR1 MNHNS and CDR2 SASEGT. The CDR3 DNA reads TGTGCCAGCAGTGGTGGGGGAAGCACAGATACGCAGTATTTT. It specifies CASSGGGSTDTQYF.

The chain links TRBV9 to TRBJ2-7; 9 positions match TRBD1. From germline, CDR1 is SGDLS and CDR2 YYNGEE. J was trimmed by 3 bases and V by 4 bases; bases with no gene match: 11. The length of the CDR3 is 16 residues. The CDR3 nucleotides read TGTGCCAGCAGCCGACACTTGGACAGGGGAGGCTACGAGCAGTACTTC. This sequence encodes CASSRHLDRGGYEQYF.

V is TRBV30 and J is TRBJ1-4, with D uncertain. Trimming took off 2 bases at V and 4 bases at J, with 11 bases between the two ends. This CDR3 spans 14 amino acids. Germline V gene data show CDR1 as GTSNPN and CDR2 as SVGIG (reference sequence). CDR3 amino acids: CAWSHQALNEKLFF. DNA of the CDR3: TGTGCCTGGAGTCACCAGGCCCTTAATGAAAAACTGTTTTTT.